This TCR beta chain was obtained from a study of cytomegalovirus exposure and HLA in healthy donors. Germline CDR1 and CDR2: MNHEY and SMNVEV (reference sequence). With 0 bases removed from V and 1 base from J, the gap between germline ends came to 10 bases. CDR3 size: 16 residues. Primers for the PCR totalled 60 Vbeta and 13 Jbeta. The method was immunoSEQ multiplex PCR; TCRdb's version includes in-frame clones alone and lacks a portion of them. The sample includes about 170,000 clones. The V gene is TRBV27, the J gene TRBJ1-5, with D possibly TRBD1 on 6 matching bases. The sequence was collected from a young woman in good health and CMV-seropositive. Sequenced input: PBMCs. CDR3 sequence: CASSLSGTPSNQPQHF. Here the CDR3 DNA reads TGTGCCAGCAGTTTATCAGGGACACCAAGCAATCAGCCCCAGCATTTT.